This T cell receptor (beta chain) derives from a study of T-cell reconstitution after alpha-beta-depleted transplantation in children. Looked up from germline, CDR1 is SGHRS and CDR2 is YFSETQ. The CDR3 covers 15 residues. The junction had 1 base not matched to a gene; V was cut back by 0 bases and J by 0 bases. Unique molecular identifiers were incorporated into the prepared TCRbeta library. TCRdb reprocessed the PCR reads with MiXCR, giving one entry per CDR3 protein. The repertoire consists of 210,000 or so distinct CDR3 sequences, with roughly a tenth occurring once and the leading ten covering 28%. This clonotype has a count of ten or more. Its antigen is undetermined. Overall study findings and caveats: Several hundred expanded graft clones reportedly were the source of alpha-beta T cells about two months after transplant. T-cell counts and diversity at one year following transplant were attributed mainly to newly produced T cells. After transplant, high TCRbeta diversity at day 60 in some patients arose from surviving recipient T cells and thymic progenitors.

The material sequenced was PBMCs, taken before TCRalphabeta/CD19-depleted stem cell transplant. The sequence was obtained from a child under two years old with acute myeloid leukemia, due to receive a stem cell transplant. This chain uses TRBV5-1 with TRBJ1-1, with TRBD1 identical over 8 bases. CDR3 amino acids: CASSLEDRVNTEAFF. The CDR3 region has the DNA TGCGCCAGCAGCTTGGAGGACAGGGTGAACACTGAAGCTTTCTTT.